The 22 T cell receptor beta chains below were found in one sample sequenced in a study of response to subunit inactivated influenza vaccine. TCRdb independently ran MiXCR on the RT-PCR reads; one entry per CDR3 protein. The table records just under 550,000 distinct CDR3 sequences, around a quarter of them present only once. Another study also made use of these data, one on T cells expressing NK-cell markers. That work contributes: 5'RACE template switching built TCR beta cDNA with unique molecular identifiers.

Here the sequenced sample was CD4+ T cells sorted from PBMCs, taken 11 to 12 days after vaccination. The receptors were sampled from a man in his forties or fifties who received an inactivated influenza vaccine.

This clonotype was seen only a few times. The CDR3 coding sequence is TGCAGTGCTCCTGACAGGGTGGCCGGGGAGCTGTTTTTT. It is translated as CSAPDRVAGELFF. The rearrangement links TRBV20-1 to TRBJ2-2; 7 nucleotides agree with TRBD1. The germline V gene has CDR1 DFQATT and CDR2 SNEGSKA (reference sequence). The CDR3 is made up of 13 amino acids. J was trimmed by 6 bases and V by 5 bases; bases with no gene match: 6.

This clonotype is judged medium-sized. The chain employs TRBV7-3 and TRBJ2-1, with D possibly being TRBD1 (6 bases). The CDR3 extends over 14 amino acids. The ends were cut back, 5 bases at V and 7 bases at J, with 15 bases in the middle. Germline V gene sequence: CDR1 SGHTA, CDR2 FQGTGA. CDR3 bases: TGTGCCAGCAGCCCGTCCCAGGGGCAGAATGAGCAGTTCTTC. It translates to CASSPSQGQNEQFF. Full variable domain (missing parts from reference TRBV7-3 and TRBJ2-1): GAGVSQTPSNKVTEKGKYVELRCDPISGHTALYWYRQSLGQGPEFLIYFQGTGAADDSGLPNDRFFAVRPEGSVSTLKIQRTERGDSAVYLCASSPSQGQNEQFFGPGTRLTVL.

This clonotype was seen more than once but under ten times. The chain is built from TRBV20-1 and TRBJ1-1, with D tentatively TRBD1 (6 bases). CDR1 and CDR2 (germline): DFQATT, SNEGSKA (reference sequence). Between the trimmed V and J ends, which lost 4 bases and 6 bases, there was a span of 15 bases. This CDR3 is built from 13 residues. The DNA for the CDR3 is TGCAGTGCTACCCCGAGGGGGATCTCTGAAGCTTTCTTT. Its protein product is CSATPRGISEAFF.

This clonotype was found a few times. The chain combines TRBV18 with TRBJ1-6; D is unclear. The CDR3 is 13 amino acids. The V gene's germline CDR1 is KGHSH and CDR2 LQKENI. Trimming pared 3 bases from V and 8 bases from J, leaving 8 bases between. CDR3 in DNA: TGTGCCAGCTCACCGAGCCCCGATTCACCCCTCCACTTT. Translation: CASSPSPDSPLHF.

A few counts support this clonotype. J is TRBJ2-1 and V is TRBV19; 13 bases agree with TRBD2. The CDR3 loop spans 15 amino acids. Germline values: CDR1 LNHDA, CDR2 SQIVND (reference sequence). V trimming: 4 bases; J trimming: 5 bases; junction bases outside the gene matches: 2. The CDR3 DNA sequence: TGTGCCAGTAGTAAACTAGCGGGAGGGCACAATGAGCAGTTCTTC. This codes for CASSKLAGGHNEQFF.

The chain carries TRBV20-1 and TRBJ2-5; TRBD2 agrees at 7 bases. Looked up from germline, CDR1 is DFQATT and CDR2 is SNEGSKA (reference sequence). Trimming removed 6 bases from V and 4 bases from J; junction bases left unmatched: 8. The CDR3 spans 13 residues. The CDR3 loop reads CSAPLTSLETQYF. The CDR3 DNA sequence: TGCAGTGCCCCCCTGACTAGCTTAGAGACCCAGTACTTC.

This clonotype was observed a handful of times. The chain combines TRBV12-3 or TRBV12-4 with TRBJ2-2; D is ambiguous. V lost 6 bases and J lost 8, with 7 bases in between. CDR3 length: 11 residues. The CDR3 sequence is CASSRQGELFF. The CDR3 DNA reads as TGTGCCAGCAGCCGCCAAGGGGAGCTGTTTTTT.

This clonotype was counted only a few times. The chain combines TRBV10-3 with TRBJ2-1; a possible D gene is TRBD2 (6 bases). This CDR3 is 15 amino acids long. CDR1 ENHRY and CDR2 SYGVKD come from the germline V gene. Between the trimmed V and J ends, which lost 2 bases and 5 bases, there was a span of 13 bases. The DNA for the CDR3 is TGTGCCATCAGTGAGACAGCTAGCGCTAACAATGAGCAGTTCTTC. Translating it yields CAISETASANNEQFF.

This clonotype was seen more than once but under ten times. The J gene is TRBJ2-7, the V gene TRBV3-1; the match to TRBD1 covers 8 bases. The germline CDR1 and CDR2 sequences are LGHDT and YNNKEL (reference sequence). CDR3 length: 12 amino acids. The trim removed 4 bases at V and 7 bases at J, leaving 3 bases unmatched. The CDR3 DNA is TGTGCCAGCAGCCGGGACAGGCGAGAGCAGTACTTC. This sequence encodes CASSRDRREQYF.

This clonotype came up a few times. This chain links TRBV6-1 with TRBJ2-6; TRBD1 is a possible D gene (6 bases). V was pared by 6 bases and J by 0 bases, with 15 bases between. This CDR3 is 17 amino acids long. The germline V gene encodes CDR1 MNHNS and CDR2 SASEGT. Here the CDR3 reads CASRTGTRFSGANVLTF. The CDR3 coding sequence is TGTGCCAGCAGAACCGGGACAAGGTTCTCTGGGGCCAACGTCCTGACTTTC.

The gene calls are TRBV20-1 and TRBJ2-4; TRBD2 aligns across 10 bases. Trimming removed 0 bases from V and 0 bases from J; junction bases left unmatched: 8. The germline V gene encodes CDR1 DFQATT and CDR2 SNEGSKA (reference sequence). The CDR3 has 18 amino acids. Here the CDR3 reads CSARDRTSGTLAKNIQYF. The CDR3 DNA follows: TGCAGTGCTAGAGATAGAACTAGCGGGACATTAGCCAAAAACATTCAGTACTTC.

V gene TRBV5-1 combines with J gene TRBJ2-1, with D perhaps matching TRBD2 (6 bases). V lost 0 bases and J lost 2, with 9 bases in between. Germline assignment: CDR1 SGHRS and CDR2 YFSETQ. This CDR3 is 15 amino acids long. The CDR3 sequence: CASSLVPSAYNEQFF. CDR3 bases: TGCGCCAGCAGCTTGGTTCCTAGCGCCTACAATGAGCAGTTCTTC.

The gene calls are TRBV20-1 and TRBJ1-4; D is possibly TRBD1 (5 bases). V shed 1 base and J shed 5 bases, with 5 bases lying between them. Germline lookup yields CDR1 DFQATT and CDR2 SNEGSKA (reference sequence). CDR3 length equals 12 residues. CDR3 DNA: TGCAGTGCTAGAGGGGGGAATGAAAAACTGTTTTTT. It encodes CSARGGNEKLFF.

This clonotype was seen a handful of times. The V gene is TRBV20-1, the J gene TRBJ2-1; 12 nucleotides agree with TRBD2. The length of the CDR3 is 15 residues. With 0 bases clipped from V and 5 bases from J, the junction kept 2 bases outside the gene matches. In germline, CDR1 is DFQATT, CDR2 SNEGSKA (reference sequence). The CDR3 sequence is CSARDLAGGNNEQFF. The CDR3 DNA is TGCAGTGCTAGAGATCTAGCGGGAGGGAACAATGAGCAGTTCTTC.

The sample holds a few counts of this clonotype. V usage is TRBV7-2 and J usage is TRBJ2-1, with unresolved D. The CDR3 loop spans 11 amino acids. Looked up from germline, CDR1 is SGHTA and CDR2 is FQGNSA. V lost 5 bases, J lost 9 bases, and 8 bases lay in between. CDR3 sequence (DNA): TGTGCCAGCAGCCGCCTTGCTGAGCAGTTCTTC. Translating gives CASSRLAEQFF.

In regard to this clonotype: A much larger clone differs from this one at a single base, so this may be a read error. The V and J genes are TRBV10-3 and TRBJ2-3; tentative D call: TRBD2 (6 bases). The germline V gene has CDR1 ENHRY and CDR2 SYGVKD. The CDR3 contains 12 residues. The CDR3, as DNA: TGTGCCACCCACGGGGGAACAGATACGCTGTATTTT. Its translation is CATHGGTDTLYF.

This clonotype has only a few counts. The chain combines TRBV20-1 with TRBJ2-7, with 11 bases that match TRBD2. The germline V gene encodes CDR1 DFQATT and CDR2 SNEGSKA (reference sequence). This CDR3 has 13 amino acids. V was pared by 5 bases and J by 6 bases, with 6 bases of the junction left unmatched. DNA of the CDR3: TGCAGTGCTTTACTAGCGGGAGTATCCGAGCAGTACTTC. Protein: CSALLAGVSEQYF.

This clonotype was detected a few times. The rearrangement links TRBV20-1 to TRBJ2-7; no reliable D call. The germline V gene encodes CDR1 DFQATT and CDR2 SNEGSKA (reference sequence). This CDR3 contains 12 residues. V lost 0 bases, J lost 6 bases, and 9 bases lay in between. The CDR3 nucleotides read TGCAGTGCTAGAGATCGCGAATTCGAGCAGTACTTC. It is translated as CSARDREFEQYF.

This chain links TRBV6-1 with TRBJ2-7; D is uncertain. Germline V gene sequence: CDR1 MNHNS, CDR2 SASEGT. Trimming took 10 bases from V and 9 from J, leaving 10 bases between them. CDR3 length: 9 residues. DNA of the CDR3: TGTGCCATTTTTAAAGGGCAGTACTTC. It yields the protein CAIFKGQYF.

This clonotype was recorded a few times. CDR3: CASSKGQGKEPQHF. The CDR3 bases are TGTGCCAGCAGCAAAGGACAGGGGAAGGAGCCCCAGCATTTT. V and J are TRBV21-1 and TRBJ1-5; the table's D call of TRBD1 was not tested on the DNA. TRBV21-1 constitutes a pseudogene. CDR3 size: 14 residues.

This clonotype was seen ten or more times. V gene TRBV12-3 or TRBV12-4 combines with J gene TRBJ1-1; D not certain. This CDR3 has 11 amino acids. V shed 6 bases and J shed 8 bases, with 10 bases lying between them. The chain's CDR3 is CASSLDVEAFF. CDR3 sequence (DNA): TGTGCCAGCAGCCTAGATGTGGAAGCTTTCTTT.

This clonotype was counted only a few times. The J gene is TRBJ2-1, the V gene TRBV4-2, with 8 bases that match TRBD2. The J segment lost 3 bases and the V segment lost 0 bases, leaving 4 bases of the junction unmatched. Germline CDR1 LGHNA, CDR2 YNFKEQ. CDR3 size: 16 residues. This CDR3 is CASSQDVTSVYNEQFF. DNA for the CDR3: TGTGCCAGCAGCCAAGATGTGACTAGCGTCTACAATGAGCAGTTCTTC.